Below, one TCR beta chain is given with its context. Its cognate antigen is unknown. The sample is drawn from a study of brain T cells in children with intractable seizures. Broader study findings: Viral specificity was inferred only from CDR3 similarity; HCMV serostatus was unknown. Pre-surgery blood may have been undersampled, hiding some clones.

The CDR3 totals 15 residues. Germline V gives CDR1 LNHDA, CDR2 SQIVND (reference sequence). Deletions cut 1 base from V and 0 bases from J, with 7 bases between. The sequenced cases were selected for having the highest brain T cell transcript signatures. Some clones are missing from TCRdb's copy, which holds only in-frame ones; the method was immunoSEQ multiplex PCR. The sample consists of 50,000 to 75,000 clones, approximately 94% of them appearing once. V is TRBV19 and J is TRBJ1-5, with D possibly TRBD1 on 5 matching bases. Sequenced here: peripheral blood, sampled at surgery. This clonotype was obtained from a boy younger than two with focal cortical dysplasia and intractable seizures. The CDR3 DNA reads as TGTGCCAGTAGTATAGGGGGGTATAGCAATCAGCCCCAGCATTTT. It encodes CASSIGGYSNQPQHF.